A single sample gave rise to the 10 T cell receptor beta chains below, sequenced in a study of T cells expressing NK-cell markers. TCRdb re-called the 5' RACE reads and catalogs CDR3 proteins one per entry, DNA excluded. The sample's table shows around 470,000 distinct CDR3 sequences. The sample consisted of blood T cells: a sorted CD56 or NKG2C T cell subset, CD4+ or CD8+ T cells, or bulk PBMC T cells (not recorded which). The receptors originated from a woman in her fifties or sixties in good health.

The chain has TRBV29-1 and TRBJ2-4; no DNA is available, so the TRBD2 call from TCRdb remains unchecked. CDR1 is SQVTM and CDR2 is ANQGSEA in the germline V gene. The CDR3 length is 14 residues. The CDR3 reads CSVVSGATSGGEYF.

This rearrangement joins TRBV12-3 or TRBV12-4 to TRBJ2-1; the D call of TRBD1 rests on TCRdb alone, since no DNA is present to check it. The CDR3 has 16 amino acids. The CDR3 spells CASRAPRQGEFNEQFF.

This chain connects TRBV5-1 to TRBJ2-3; TCRdb proposes TRBD1, but this gene call is untestable without DNA. Per the germline V gene, CDR1 is SGHRS and CDR2 is YFSETQ. The CDR3 consists of 16 residues. The CDR3 region is CASSLAGTTRTDTQYF.

This rearrangement joins TRBV10-3 to TRBJ1-1. The CDR3 length is 16 residues. CDR1 and CDR2 from the germline V gene are ENHRY and SYGVKD. The CDR3: CAIRAGDRGLSTEAFF.

This rearrangement joins TRBV24-1 to TRBJ2-1. Germline V CDR1 and CDR2: KGHDR, SFDVKD. This CDR3 has 16 amino acids. The CDR3 protein is CATSDRSGSAYNEQFF.

The CDR3 is CSVDSGVEDTQYF. The J gene is TRBJ2-3, the V gene TRBV29-1; the D gene TCRdb calls, TRBD2, cannot be checked with no DNA. The CDR3 has 13 amino acids. Germline lookup yields CDR1 SQVTM and CDR2 ANQGSEA.

The chain recombines TRBV23-1 with TRBJ2-1; TCRdb selects TRBD2, and the lack of DNA leaves this call unchecked. TRBV23-1 is reported as an ORF; its role is uncertain. The CDR3 totals 12 residues. This CDR3 reads CASSQSAGSEFF.

The J gene is TRBJ2-3, the V gene TRBV9; TCRdb proposes TRBD2, but this gene call is untestable without DNA. Germline V gives CDR1 SGDLS, CDR2 YYNGEE. The CDR3 length is 17 residues. CDR3: CASSVASGGSLADTQYF. Full variable domain (missing parts from reference TRBV9 and TRBJ2-3): DSGVTQTPKHLITATGQRVTLRCSPRSGDLSVYWYQQSLDQGLQFLIQYYNGEERAKGNILERFSAQQFPDLHSELNLSSLELGDSALYFCASSVASGGSLADTQYFGPGTRLTVL.

The rearrangement uses TRBV6-5 and TRBJ2-2; TCRdb's assignment of TRBD1 cannot be checked, as there is no DNA. Germline V gives CDR1 MNHEY, CDR2 SVGAGI. This CDR3 has 14 residues. This CDR3 is CASWTPGRTGELFF.

This rearrangement joins TRBV30 to TRBJ2-1; lacking DNA, the TRBD2 call made by TCRdb goes unchecked. The CDR3 runs 11 residues. Germline-derived CDR1 and CDR2 are GTSNPN and SVGIG (reference sequence). This CDR3 is CAWASGEEQFF.